This is a list of T cell receptor beta chains from one sample in a study of control samples from healthy donors and cancer patients. The repertoire was sequenced with immunoSEQ multiplex PCR; TCRdb's copy has only in-frame clones and lacks some. The data show around 81,000 clones, more than 85% seen once. The sequencing sample was made of blood. Every receptor here comes from a woman in her thirties in good health. The CDR3 runs from the conserved cysteine through the conserved F or W. D genes are given only for firm matches. Size is stated for part of the rows, as once, few or many counts, or as a class when the clone is expanded.

d_call,v_call,j_call,clone_size,cdr3_aa
NA,TRBV5-1,TRBJ2-2,NA,CASTYSGTRNTGELFF
NA,TRBV28,TRBJ1-5,NA,CASSLRGVGNQPQHF
NA,TRBV20-1,TRBJ1-5,NA,CSATRGQPQHF
NA,TRBV9,TRBJ2-2,NA,CASSVSASGRQYTGELFF
NA,TRBV7-9,TRBJ2-2,NA,CASSPAGWTPINTGELFF
NA,TRBV6-5,TRBJ1-2,NA,CASSYGSGYDYGYTF
TRBD1,TRBV5-1,TRBJ1-1,NA,CASSFAGQGSEAFF
TRBD2,TRBV9,TRBJ2-2,NA,CASSVGLAGDSGELFF
NA,TRBV2,TRBJ2-5,few,CASSELGLQGETQYF
NA,TRBV24-1,TRBJ2-1,NA,CATSDSSLPEGYGQFF
NA,TRBV7-2,TRBJ2-3,NA,CASSLGTGLSTDTQYF
NA,TRBV11-2,TRBJ2-1,NA,CASSYGATAPNEQFF
NA,TRBV11-3,TRBJ1-2,NA,CASSLDPHGYTF
TRBD1,TRBV6-6,TRBJ1-1,NA,CASSMTGTNTEAFF
TRBD2,TRBV5-1,TRBJ2-3,NA,CASSPLPGLAGGRGTQYF
NA,TRBV19,TRBJ1-5,NA,CASSMGQVYNQPQHF
TRBD2,TRBV3-1/TRBV3-2,TRBJ2-1,NA,CASSQPGLVYDEQFF
NA,TRBV12-3/TRBV12-4,TRBJ2-1,NA,CASSLGNEQFF
NA,TRBV15,TRBJ1-1,NA,CATTTRTVNTEAFF
NA,TRBV6-5,TRBJ1-1,NA,CASSPGVKDTEAFF
NA,TRBV2,TRBJ1-1,once,CASSEGLGLNTEAFF
NA,TRBV27,TRBJ2-2,NA,CASIQGGTGELFF
NA,TRBV19,TRBJ2-1,NA,CASSVGGSEEQFF
TRBD2,TRBV18,TRBJ2-2,NA,CASSPPGIAGGRNTGELFF
NA,TRBV5-1,TRBJ1-4,once,CASSHSRGPTNEKLFF
TRBD1,TRBV19,TRBJ1-5,NA,CASRDRASQPQHF
NA,TRBV18,TRBJ1-1,NA,CASSPGTANTEAFF
NA,TRBV11-2,TRBJ1-5,NA,CASSLVSNQPQHF
NA,TRBV6-5,TRBJ2-2,NA,CASIGGEVRELFF
NA,TRBV25-1,TRBJ2-7,NA,CASSVQGYEQYF
NA,TRBV19,TRBJ1-1,NA,CASSTSQGLLYWNTEAFF
TRBD1,TRBV12-5,TRBJ1-5,NA,CASGYGQDSRSNQPQHF
TRBD2,TRBV9,TRBJ2-4,NA,CASSPGEGWTKNIQYF
NA,TRBV29-1,TRBJ2-7,NA,CSVSEGFYEQYF
TRBD1,TRBV18,TRBJ2-7,NA,CASSPGQGVVYEQYF
TRBD1,TRBV6-5,TRBJ1-2,NA,CASSYLTGGASGYTF
NA,TRBV6-1,TRBJ1-5,once,CASSEVQGSQPQHF
NA,TRBV12-3/TRBV12-4,TRBJ2-5,NA,CASRQRTEETQYF
NA,TRBV11-2,TRBJ2-3,NA,CASSSVGDTQYF
TRBD2,TRBV6-6,TRBJ2-1,NA,CASSPQTSGRVYNEQFF
NA,TRBV12-3/TRBV12-4,TRBJ1-1,NA,CASREDRNTEAFF
NA,TRBV7-9,TRBJ2-5,NA,CASSTPGEETQYF